The 16 T cell receptor beta chains in this list originate from one sample, sequenced in a study of T-cell reconstitution after alpha-beta-depleted transplantation in children (dated by TCRdb to the mid-2010s). The method behind the library was PCR. Sequenced using an Illumina HiSeq 2500. To normalize quantification of the TCRbeta repertoire, the TCR libraries were built with molecular barcoding that relied on unique molecular identifiers. TCRdb trimmed the raw reads at Q25, called clones with MiXCR and kept productive beta chains. Every CDR3 protein is listed once, alongside the most common genes and DNA of its rows. For this sample the table gives about 500,000 distinct CDR3 sequences, of which roughly 33% were detected only once. The ten biggest clones cover around 2.5% of the sample. The specimen comprised PBMCs from the stem cell graft donor, sampled from the stem cell graft. All receptors come from a human donor who donated a stem cell graft to a child with aplastic anemia.

This clonotype was observed a handful of times. The chain couples TRBV20-1 to TRBJ2-1; D might be TRBD2 (5 bases). The CDR3 is 16 amino acids. Per the germline V gene, CDR1 is DFQATT and CDR2 is SNEGSKA (reference sequence). Trimming pared 5 bases from V and 6 bases from J, leaving 23 bases between. CDR3 DNA: TGCAGTGCTTGGATCATAATGGGAGTTCGGGGCAATGAGCAGTTCTTC. As protein: CSAWIIMGVRGNEQFF.

This sequence joins TRBV12-3 or TRBV12-4 and TRBJ2-2; either TRBD1 or TRBD2 may fit D (5 bases each). Deletions cut 7 bases from V and 5 bases from J, with 23 bases between. The length of the CDR3 is 17 residues. CDR3 residues: CASTHPRGTSLTGELFF. As DNA, the CDR3 is TGTGCCAGCACTCACCCTCGAGGGACGTCCCTGACCGGGGAGCTGTTTTTT.

This chain connects TRBV6-1 to TRBJ2-2; D might be TRBD1 (7 bases). The V end was cut by 6 bases, the J end by 5 bases, with 19 bases between. From germline, CDR1 is MNHNS and CDR2 SASEGT. The CDR3 is 16 residues long. The CDR3 DNA is TGTGCCAGCAGCAGGGGGGTGGTGCCACCAACCGGGGAGCTGTTTTTT. Its protein is CASSRGVVPPTGELFF.

The gene calls are TRBV6-2 or TRBV6-3 and TRBJ1-1; no clear D. There are 14 residues in the CDR3. V lost 0 bases, J lost 1 base, and 6 bases lay in between. The germline V gene has CDR1 MNHEY and CDR2 SVGEGT. DNA for the CDR3: TGTGCCAGCAGTTACTCGGAAGCGAACACTGAAGCTTTCTTT. Amino acids: CASSYSEANTEAFF.

The chain couples TRBV5-1 to TRBJ2-5; a weak D match, TRBD1 (6 bases). V shed 1 base and J shed 7 bases, with 17 bases lying between them. The length of the CDR3 is 15 residues. Germline V gene data show CDR1 as SGHRS and CDR2 as YFSETQ. CDR3 DNA sequence: TGCGCCAGCAGCTTGAGAAGCCCACAGGGCGGGACCCAGTACTTC. Protein: CASSLRSPQGGTQYF.

The V and J genes are TRBV7-2 and TRBJ2-1; no definite D call. Germline CDR1 and CDR2: SGHTA and FQGNSA. The CDR3 has 14 amino acids. The V and J ends lost 4 bases and 6 bases respectively, with 13 bases between them. The CDR3 DNA reads TGTGCCAGCAGCTCAGGCGGAGTAGCCAATGAGCAGTTCTTC. It specifies CASSSGGVANEQFF.

V usage is TRBV27 and J usage is TRBJ2-2; a weak D match, TRBD1 (6 bases). CDR3 length equals 17 residues. CDR1 is MNHEY and CDR2 is SMNVEV in the germline V gene (reference sequence). The V end was cut by 4 bases, the J end by 1 base, with 16 bases between. DNA for the CDR3: TGTGCCAGCAGTTCGTCACGAGGGACAAGGAACACCGGGGAGCTGTTTTTT. Protein sequence: CASSSSRGTRNTGELFF.

This clonotype was found once. For the CDR3, the DNA is TGCGCCAGCAGCTTGGGGGATAGACGGGAGCAGTACGTC. It encodes CASSLGDRREQYV. The chain recombines TRBV5-1 with TRBJ2-7; D gene ambiguous. CDR3 size: 13 residues. V was clipped by 0 bases and J by 7 bases, with 11 bases between them. Per the germline V gene, CDR1 is SGHRS and CDR2 is YFSETQ.

The chain carries TRBV12-3 or TRBV12-4 and TRBJ2-1; D may be TRBD2 (5 bases). V shed 0 bases and J shed 6 bases, with 18 bases lying between them. There are 17 residues in the CDR3. CDR3 protein: CASSLAPYSQRSNEQFF. The CDR3 DNA reads as TGTGCCAGCAGTTTAGCGCCGTACTCACAGCGGAGCAATGAGCAGTTCTTC.

The V call is TRBV12-5, the J call TRBJ1-2; TRBD1 agrees at 9 bases. V dropped 6 bases and J dropped 13; count of bases not matched to a gene: 21. From germline, CDR1 is LGHNT and CDR2 FRNRAP. The CDR3 sequence is 16 residues long. The CDR3 DNA reads TGTGCTAGTGGCTTAACCTCCGGGACAGGGACCCCTAATCCCACCTTC. It encodes CASGLTSGTGTPNPTF.

This clonotype appeared a few times. The chain employs TRBV7-2 and TRBJ1-5, with 8 bases aligning to TRBD1. In germline, CDR1 is SGHTA, CDR2 FQGNSA. The V segment lost 3 bases and the J segment 4 bases; nucleotides outside the gene matches: 5. The CDR3 is 15 residues long. The CDR3 nucleotides read TGTGCCAGCAGCTTGGACAGGGTTGGAAATCAGCCCCAGCATTTT. It yields the protein CASSLDRVGNQPQHF. Filled out from reference TRBV7-2 and TRBJ1-5, the complete variable domain reads GAGVSQSPSNKVTEKGKDVELRCDPISGHTALYWYRQSLGQGLEFLIYFQGNSAPDKSGLPSDRFSAERTGGSVSTLTIQRTQQEDSAVYLCASSLDRVGNQPQHFGDGTRLSIL.

V and J are TRBV12-3 or TRBV12-4 and TRBJ2-2, with no clear D. V was clipped by 5 bases and J by 6 bases, with 16 bases between them. This CDR3 has 15 amino acids. The CDR3 protein is CASSLGPTKAGELFF. The CDR3 region has the DNA TGTGCCAGCAGTCTAGGCCCCACCAAAGCCGGGGAGCTGTTTTTT.

This clonotype was counted a few times. This chain connects TRBV9 to TRBJ1-1, with D perhaps TRBD1 (5 bases). The CDR3 has 13 amino acids. Between the trimmed V and J ends, which lost 5 bases and 3 bases, there was a span of 11 bases. Germline assignment: CDR1 SGDLS and CDR2 YYNGEE. CDR3 DNA: TGTGCCAGCAGTGGCAGGGAATACACTGAAGCTTTCTTT. Amino acid sequence: CASSGREYTEAFF.

This clonotype was detected a few times. This chain links TRBV6-1 with TRBJ2-5, with TRBD1 as a possible D gene (6 bases). Trimming left V 6 bases short and J 4 bases short, with 12 bases between. CDR3 size: 13 residues. Germline CDR1 MNHNS, CDR2 SASEGT. CDR3 protein: CASSRARGETQYF. Written as DNA, the CDR3 is TGTGCCAGCAGCCGCGCCAGGGGAGAGACCCAGTACTTC.

This clonotype has just a few counts. The chain is built from TRBV20-1 and TRBJ2-1, with 8 bases fitting TRBD2. There are 18 residues in the CDR3. Germline V gene sequence: CDR1 DFQATT, CDR2 SNEGSKA (reference sequence). Trimming cost V 0 bases and J 4 bases; bases outside gene matches: 14. CDR3 sequence: CSARDGWFSGSSYNEQFF. The CDR3 coding sequence is TGCAGTGCTAGAGATGGGTGGTTCAGCGGGAGTAGTTACAATGAGCAGTTCTTC.

In this sample, this clonotype turned up a few times. V gene TRBV6-1 combines with J gene TRBJ1-1, with D perhaps TRBD1 (6 bases). This CDR3 spans 15 amino acids. Germline CDR1 MNHNS, CDR2 SASEGT. V was trimmed by 0 bases and J by 6 bases, leaving 14 bases between them. CDR3 nucleotide sequence: TGTGCCAGCAGTGAAGCGGCGGGGGCGATCGCTGAAGCTTTCTTT. It translates to CASSEAAGAIAEAFF.